This T cell receptor beta chain comes out of a study of T cells after yellow fever vaccination. Study in general: With SMART-Seq v4 Ultra Low Input, the fractions containing low cell numbers were prepared. Study results and limitations: The study re-detected most primary-vaccination clones after the booster (approximately 96% CD4, roughly 85% CD8). Clonotype sharing between CD4 and CD8 compartments was small.

The CDR3 spans 14 residues. Germline trimming cut 3 bases from V and 3 bases from J; bases unmatched to any gene: 5. Germline V CDR1 and CDR2: LGHNA, YSLEER. A universal primer site and UMIs were added as TCR cDNA was made by 5'RACE template switching. TCRdb passed the 5' RACE reads through MiXCR, listing each CDR3 protein once. Seen here are tens of thousands of distinct CDR3 sequences, more than 5.5% observed once, and the top ten hold about 27%. This clonotype was seen ten or more times. Its specificity is not known. This TCR derives from a man between 18 and 35 years old who received the YFV17D yellow fever vaccine. V is TRBV4-3 and J is TRBJ2-7; TRBD1 aligns across 7 bases. This specimen was CD8+ T cells sorted from PBMCs, taken roughly 10 days after the first yellow fever vaccination. The CDR3 DNA reads as TGCGCCAGCAGCCACGGGACAGTTGACTACGAGCAGTACTTC. It encodes CASSHGTVDYEQYF.